The clone carrying this T cell receptor (beta chain) was detected many times. The CDR3 totals 16 residues. Germline CDR1 reads MNHEY; CDR2 reads SVGEGT. V dropped 2 bases and J dropped 4; count of bases not matched to a gene: 7. The data were taken from a study of Graves' ophthalmopathy and Graves' hyperthyroidism. With a duration under 3 months, ophthalmopathy in the donors showed moderate-to-severe activity, CAS ≥3 and NOSPECS ≥4. Researchers turned away patients with other autoimmune diseases, uncontrolled infections, pregnancy or lactation. The study amplified TCR beta CDR3 regions using RNA transcripts. An opening RT-PCR round employed HTBI primers and preceded a second-round multiplex PCR. TCRdb ran MiXCR on the multiplex PCR reads and lists one entry per CDR3 protein. The sample shows roughly 500,000 distinct CDR3 sequences, about an eighth of them seen only once.

This sequence was found in a woman younger than 45 with Graves' ophthalmopathy. Material: blood. The V call is TRBV6-2 or TRBV6-3, the J call TRBJ1-5; 8 bases align to TRBD1. CDR3 residues: CASSYPDRGLNQPQHF. The CDR3 DNA is TGTGCCAGCAGTTACCCAGACAGGGGCCTTAATCAGCCCCAGCATTTT.